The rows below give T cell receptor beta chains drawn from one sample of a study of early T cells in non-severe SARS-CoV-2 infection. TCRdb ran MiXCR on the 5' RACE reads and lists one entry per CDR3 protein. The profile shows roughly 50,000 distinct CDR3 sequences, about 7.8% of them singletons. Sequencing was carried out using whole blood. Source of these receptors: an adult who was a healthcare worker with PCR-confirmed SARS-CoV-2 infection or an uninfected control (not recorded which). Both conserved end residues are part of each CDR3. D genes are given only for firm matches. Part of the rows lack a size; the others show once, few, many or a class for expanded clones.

CDR3aa: CASSLGAQQPQHF
CDR3nt: TGTGCCAGCAGCTTAGGGGCCCAGCAGCCCCAGCATTTT
v_gene: TRBV7-8
abundance: -
j_gene: TRBJ1-5
d_gene: -

CDR3aa: CASTIRWADTQYF
CDR3nt: TGTGCCAGCACCATACGGTGGGCAGATACGCAGTATTTT
v_gene: TRBV28
abundance: many
j_gene: TRBJ2-3
d_gene: -

CDR3aa: CASSSTDRTIYGYTF
CDR3nt: TGTGCCAGCAGCTCCACGGACAGGACAATCTATGGCTACACCTTC
v_gene: TRBV5-4
abundance: few
j_gene: TRBJ1-2
d_gene: TRBD1

CDR3aa: CASTANYGYTF
CDR3nt: TGTGCCAGCACAGCTAACTATGGCTACACCTTC
v_gene: TRBV12-3/TRBV12-4
abundance: -
j_gene: TRBJ1-2
d_gene: -

CDR3aa: CSAKRLAVNEQFF
CDR3nt: TGCAGTGCTAAGAGACTAGCGGTCAATGAGCAGTTCTTC
v_gene: TRBV20-1
abundance: few
j_gene: TRBJ2-1
d_gene: TRBD2

CDR3aa: CASSLVGGEQYF
CDR3nt: TGCGCCAGCAGCTTGGTAGGGGGGGAGCAGTACTTC
v_gene: TRBV5-1
abundance: few
j_gene: TRBJ2-7
d_gene: -

CDR3aa: CASSAHRQGISGNTIYF
CDR3nt: TGTGCCAGCAGCGCACACCGACAGGGTATCTCTGGAAACACCATATATTTT
v_gene: TRBV7-9
abundance: many
j_gene: TRBJ1-3
d_gene: TRBD1

CDR3aa: CASSLQGNTEAFF
CDR3nt: TGTGCCAGCAGCCTACAGGGGAACACTGAAGCTTTCTTT
v_gene: TRBV7-9
abundance: many
j_gene: TRBJ1-1
d_gene: -

CDR3aa: CASSPPNQETQYF
CDR3nt: TGCGCCAGCAGCCCGCCTAACCAAGAGACCCAGTACTTC
v_gene: TRBV5-1
abundance: -
j_gene: TRBJ2-5
d_gene: -

CDR3aa: CASAETVGQGSSYNSPLHF
CDR3nt: TGTGCTAGTGCCGAGACGGTAGGACAGGGGAGCTCCTATAATTCACCCCTCCACTTT
v_gene: TRBV12-5
abundance: many
j_gene: TRBJ1-6
d_gene: TRBD1

CDR3aa: CSARYSGRTDTQYF
CDR3nt: TGCAGTGCTAGATACAGCGGGCGCACAGATACGCAGTATTTT
v_gene: TRBV20-1
abundance: -
j_gene: TRBJ2-3
d_gene: -

CDR3aa: CASSMTSMYEQYF
CDR3nt: TGTGCCAGCAGTATGACTAGCATGTACGAGCAGTACTTC
v_gene: TRBV28
abundance: -
j_gene: TRBJ2-7
d_gene: TRBD2

CDR3aa: CASSGTDYSNQPQHF
CDR3nt: TGTGCCAGCAGTGGAACAGATTATAGCAATCAGCCCCAGCATTTT
v_gene: TRBV12-3/TRBV12-4
abundance: many
j_gene: TRBJ1-5
d_gene: -

CDR3aa: CASTDPAGQPQHF
CDR3nt: TGCGCCAGCACCGACCCGGCAGGTCAGCCCCAGCATTTT
v_gene: TRBV10-2
abundance: few
j_gene: TRBJ1-5
d_gene: -

CDR3aa: CAISESVWSSYNSPLHF
CDR3nt: TGTGCCATCAGTGAGTCAGTGTGGAGCTCCTATAATTCACCCCTCCACTTT
v_gene: TRBV10-3
abundance: many
j_gene: TRBJ1-6
d_gene: -

CDR3aa: CSVETQGQEQYF
CDR3nt: TGCAGCGTTGAGACACAGGGTCAAGAGCAGTACTTC
v_gene: TRBV29-1
abundance: many
j_gene: TRBJ2-7
d_gene: -

CDR3aa: CAISETDNEQFF
CDR3nt: TGTGCCATCAGTGAGACTGACAATGAGCAGTTCTTC
v_gene: TRBV10-3
abundance: few
j_gene: TRBJ2-1
d_gene: -

CDR3aa: CASSRLAGEEETQYF
CDR3nt: TGTGCCAGCAGCAGACTAGCGGGGGAAGAAGAGACCCAGTACTTC
v_gene: TRBV6-2/TRBV6-3
abundance: few
j_gene: TRBJ2-5
d_gene: TRBD2

CDR3aa: CSAREGKESLAYTDTQYF
CDR3nt: TGCAGTGCTAGAGAGGGGAAGGAATCACTAGCGTACACAGATACGCAGTATTTT
v_gene: TRBV20-1
abundance: many
j_gene: TRBJ2-3
d_gene: TRBD2

CDR3aa: CASSLILDSNQPQHF
CDR3nt: TGTGCCAGCAGCTTAATATTAGATAGCAATCAGCCCCAGCATTTT
v_gene: TRBV7-9
abundance: -
j_gene: TRBJ1-5
d_gene: -

CDR3aa: CASSQWPDRYNEQFF
CDR3nt: TGCGCCAGCAGCCAATGGCCAGATCGATACAATGAGCAGTTCTTC
v_gene: TRBV4-1
abundance: few
j_gene: TRBJ2-1
d_gene: -

CDR3aa: CASSLSDIQETQYF
CDR3nt: TGTGCCAGCAGCTTATCAGATATTCAAGAGACCCAGTACTTC
v_gene: TRBV11-2
abundance: -
j_gene: TRBJ2-5
d_gene: -

CDR3aa: CASQTNGGLSTDTQYF
CDR3nt: TGTGCCAGTCAAACTAACGGGGGGCTCAGCACAGATACGCAGTATTTT
v_gene: TRBV27
abundance: -
j_gene: TRBJ2-3
d_gene: -

CDR3aa: CSATGLAGTGEQFF
CDR3nt: TGCAGTGCTACCGGACTAGCGGGGACTGGTGAGCAGTTCTTC
v_gene: TRBV20-1
abundance: many
j_gene: TRBJ2-1
d_gene: TRBD2

CDR3aa: CASSPLTGGGQPQHF
CDR3nt: TGTGCCAGCAGTCCACTGACAGGGGGCGGTCAGCCCCAGCATTTT
v_gene: TRBV28
abundance: -
j_gene: TRBJ1-5
d_gene: TRBD1

CDR3aa: CASSVLLAGGYNEQFF
CDR3nt: TGTGCCAGTAGTGTTTTACTAGCGGGGGGCTACAATGAGCAGTTCTTC
v_gene: TRBV19
abundance: many
j_gene: TRBJ2-1
d_gene: TRBD2

CDR3aa: CATRGQGATGELFF
CDR3nt: TGTGCCACCAGGGGACAGGGGGCGACCGGGGAGCTGTTTTTT
v_gene: TRBV24-1
abundance: few
j_gene: TRBJ2-2
d_gene: TRBD1